This passage covers 20 T cell receptor beta chains from one sample sequenced in a study of T cell responses to AZD1222 COVID-19 vaccine. Measured with immunoSEQ multiplex PCR; TCRdb has only the in-frame clones, and not every one. Of roughly 130,000 clones in the sample, 70% to 90% were seen once. This material consisted of peripheral blood, taken on day 0 of AZD1222 vaccination. Receptor source: an adult in good health.

V gene TRBV29-1 combines with J gene TRBJ1-2; D unresolved. CDR3 length: 12 amino acids. With 1 base removed from V and 5 bases from J, the gap between germline ends came to 8 bases. Germline values: CDR1 SQVTM, CDR2 ANQGSEA. CDR3 sequence reads: CSVEGSGYGYTF. CDR3 bases: TGCAGCGTTGAAGGGTCCGGGTATGGCTACACCTTC.

The chain joins TRBV6-5 to TRBJ2-2; unclear D gene. The V gene lost 6 bases and the J gene lost 3 bases, with 5 bases spanning the gap. This CDR3 has 12 residues. Germline V gene data show CDR1 as MNHEY and CDR2 as SVGAGI. The CDR3: CASRRHTGELFF. The CDR3 DNA reads as TGTGCCAGCAGACGGCACACCGGGGAGCTGTTTTTT.

This clone appeared once. V gene TRBV21-1 combines with J gene TRBJ1-1; TRBD1 is the table's D call and was not checked against the DNA. TRBV21-1 is an annotated pseudogene. This CDR3 spans 19 amino acids. CDR3 DNA: TGTGCCAGCAGCAAAAGCAGAGAGGGGGACAGGGGAATGAACACTGAAGCTTTCTTT. The encoded protein is CASSKSREGDRGMNTEAFF.

This clone was counted once. The chain uses TRBV5-6 and TRBJ1-1; no clear D. CDR1 SGHDT and CDR2 YYEEEE come from the germline V gene. This CDR3 is 12 amino acids long. Trimming shortened V by 2 bases and J by 10 bases, and 12 bases separated the two germline ends. The CDR3 nucleotides read TGTGCCAGCAGCTTCAGATACGAGGCAGCTTTCTTT. This translates into CASSFRYEAAFF.

This rearrangement joins TRBV19 to TRBJ2-7; D may be TRBD1 (6 bases). The CDR3 has 15 amino acids. Germline CDR1 is LNHDA and CDR2 is SQIVND (reference sequence). Trimming took off 5 bases at V and 7 bases at J, with 21 bases between the two ends. The CDR3 bases are TGTGCCAGTAGTCCCCGACAGGAGCTAAGGGGGGAGCAGTACTTC. Residues: CASSPRQELRGEQYF. Combining the CDR3 with reference TRBV19 and TRBJ2-7 gives the whole variable domain DGGITQSPKYLFRKEGQNVTLSCEQNLNHDAMYWYRQDPGQGLRLIYYSQIVNDFQKGDIAEGYSVSREKKESFPLTVTSAQKNPTAFYLCASSPRQELRGEQYFGPGTRLTVT.

This chain uses TRBV13 with TRBJ1-1, with 12 bases that match TRBD1. CDR1 and CDR2 (germline): PRHDT, FYEKMQ (reference sequence). V lost 5 bases, J lost 8 bases, and 9 bases stayed unmatched. The CDR3 has 15 amino acids. The CDR3 DNA follows: TGTGCCAGCAGCGCCAGGGGACAGGGGGCTTGGGAAGCTTTCTTT. Amino acids: CASSARGQGAWEAFF.

The chain couples TRBV3-1 (or the pseudogene TRBV3-2) to TRBJ1-2; no firm D call. This CDR3 has 13 residues. Germline CDR1 reads LGHDT; CDR2 reads YNNKEL (reference sequence). The ends were cut back, 7 bases at V and 4 bases at J, with 13 bases in the middle. The CDR3 reads CASKIKGGYGYTF. As DNA, the CDR3 is TGTGCCAGCAAAATAAAAGGTGGCTATGGCTACACCTTC.

The V gene is TRBV6-2 or TRBV6-3, the J gene TRBJ2-1; 9 bases map to TRBD2. The CDR3 runs to 17 residues. Trimming removed 5 bases from V and 0 bases from J; junction bases left unmatched: 8. Germline CDR1 reads MNHEY; CDR2 reads SVGEGT. In DNA, the CDR3 is TGTGCCAGCAGTACAAGGACTAGCGCAAGCTCCTACAATGAGCAGTTCTTC. Protein: CASSTRTSASSYNEQFF.

The rearrangement links TRBV7-6 to TRBJ1-2; D unclear. The V gene lost 5 bases and the J gene lost 1 base, with 23 bases spanning the gap. Germline CDR1 SGHVS, CDR2 FNYEAQ. This CDR3 comprises 18 residues. DNA of the CDR3: TGTGCCAGCAGCCCCCGTGCGGGCACCGTTACTAATAACTATGGCTACACCTTC. Encoded protein: CASSPRAGTVTNNYGYTF.

V gene TRBV11-2 combines with J gene TRBJ1-2; no definite D call. Germline lookup yields CDR1 SGHAT and CDR2 FQNNGV. This CDR3 region has 14 residues. Trimming shortened V by 1 base and J by 3 bases, and 9 bases separated the two germline ends. CDR3 amino acids: CASSLGGAYYGYTF. CDR3 bases: TGTGCCAGCAGCTTAGGGGGAGCTTACTATGGCTACACCTTC.

The chain recombines TRBV7-2 with TRBJ2-7; a weak D match, TRBD2 (6 bases). The CDR3 runs 17 residues. CDR1 and CDR2 (germline): SGHTA, FQGNSA. With 1 base removed from V and 2 bases from J, the gap between germline ends came to 18 bases. CDR3 DNA sequence: TGTGCCAGCAGCTTAGTCAGTAGCGGTTTTATGACCTACGAGCAGTACTTC. Encoded protein: CASSLVSSGFMTYEQYF. Filled out from reference TRBV7-2 and TRBJ2-7, the complete variable domain reads GAGVSQSPSNKVTEKGKDVELRCDPISGHTALYWYRQSLGQGLEFLIYFQGNSAPDKSGLPSDRFSAERTGGSVSTLTIQRTQQEDSAVYLCASSLVSSGFMTYEQYFGPGTRLTVT.

The chain is built from TRBV1 and TRBJ2-7; TRBD1, the table's D call, was not compared with the DNA. TRBV1 is designated a pseudogene. This CDR3 has 15 residues. The CDR3 DNA sequence: TGCACCAGCAGCCAAGATCGTACAGTTACCTACGAGCAGTACTTC. It yields the protein CTSSQDRTVTYEQYF.

V is TRBV12-3 or TRBV12-4 and J is TRBJ1-5; a possible D gene is TRBD1 (5 bases). There are 13 residues in the CDR3. Trimming shortened V by 5 bases and J by 7 bases, and 12 bases separated the two germline ends. CDR3 region: CASSPNEGQPQHF. The CDR3 DNA reads as TGTGCCAGCAGTCCGAACGAGGGGCAGCCCCAGCATTTT.

As DNA, the CDR3 is TGTGCCAGCAGTTCATCCAGCCTTGGGTTGGGCTACAATGAGCAGTTCTTC. Protein sequence: CASSSSSLGLGYNEQFF. The V and J genes are TRBV6-2 or TRBV6-3 and TRBJ2-1; D remains ambiguous. Per germline, CDR1 MNHEY and CDR2 SVGEGT. Trimming shortened V by 4 bases and J by 3 bases, and 19 bases separated the two germline ends. This CDR3 contains 17 residues.

The chain uses TRBV16 and TRBJ2-1; the D gene is possibly TRBD2 (6 bases). The CDR3 has 17 amino acids. The V end lost 1 base, the J end lost 4 bases, and 17 bases lay between the germline ends. The germline CDR1 and CDR2 sequences are KGHSY and FQNENV. CDR3 bases: TGTGCCAGCAGCCAATTCGATGTGAGCGGGCCTTACAATGAGCAGTTCTTC. Encoded protein: CASSQFDVSGPYNEQFF.

This clone was seen once. Germline and junction disagree at one end, which may indicate a read error. The genes are TRBV6-2 or TRBV6-3 and TRBJ2-4; 7 bases line up with TRBD2. In germline, CDR1 is MNHEY, CDR2 SVGEGT. This CDR3 spans 13 amino acids. CDR3 region: CASSYSQAGRVNF. CDR3 in DNA: TGTGCCAGCAGTTACTCGCAAGCGGGGAGGGTGAACTTC.

The chain carries TRBV7-9 and TRBJ2-3; 9 bases match TRBD2. Germline V lookup: CDR1 SEHNR, CDR2 FQNEAQ (reference sequence). V shed 2 bases, J shed 6 bases, and the junction held 18 bases outside the gene matches. The CDR3 has 19 residues. The CDR3 loop reads CASSLLGSGGGTESDTQYF. CDR3 sequence (DNA): TGTGCCAGCAGCTTATTAGGTAGCGGGGGCGGAACCGAGTCGGATACGCAGTATTTT.

This chain links TRBV7-9 with TRBJ2-3; 10 positions match TRBD2. Germline V gene lookup returns CDR1 SEHNR and CDR2 FQNEAQ (reference sequence). This CDR3 contains 19 residues. The J segment lost 5 bases and the V segment lost 2 bases, leaving 16 bases of the junction unmatched. The DNA of the CDR3 is TGTGCCAGCAGCTTACTGTTTGATCGGACTAGCGGAGGTAGAGATACGCAGTATTTT. Protein sequence: CASSLLFDRTSGGRDTQYF.

The chain has TRBV5-6 and TRBJ2-1, with TRBD1 as a possible D gene (5 bases). The CDR3 is 16 residues long. Trimming took off 0 bases at V and 3 bases at J, with 13 bases between the two ends. Germline loops: CDR1 SGHDT, CDR2 YYEEEE. The chain's CDR3 is CASSLDTGRIYNEQFF. CDR3 nucleotide sequence: TGTGCCAGCAGCTTGGATACAGGACGGATCTACAATGAGCAGTTCTTC.

The rearrangement uses TRBV5-4 and TRBJ2-7, with a tentative D call TRBD1 (5 bases). The CDR3 has 14 amino acids. V shed 0 bases and J shed 0 bases, with 7 bases lying between them. Looked up from germline, CDR1 is SGHNT and CDR2 is YYREEE (reference sequence). CDR3 in amino acids: CASSLDRSSYEQYF. Here the CDR3 DNA reads TGTGCCAGCAGCTTGGACAGGAGCTCCTACGAGCAGTACTTC.